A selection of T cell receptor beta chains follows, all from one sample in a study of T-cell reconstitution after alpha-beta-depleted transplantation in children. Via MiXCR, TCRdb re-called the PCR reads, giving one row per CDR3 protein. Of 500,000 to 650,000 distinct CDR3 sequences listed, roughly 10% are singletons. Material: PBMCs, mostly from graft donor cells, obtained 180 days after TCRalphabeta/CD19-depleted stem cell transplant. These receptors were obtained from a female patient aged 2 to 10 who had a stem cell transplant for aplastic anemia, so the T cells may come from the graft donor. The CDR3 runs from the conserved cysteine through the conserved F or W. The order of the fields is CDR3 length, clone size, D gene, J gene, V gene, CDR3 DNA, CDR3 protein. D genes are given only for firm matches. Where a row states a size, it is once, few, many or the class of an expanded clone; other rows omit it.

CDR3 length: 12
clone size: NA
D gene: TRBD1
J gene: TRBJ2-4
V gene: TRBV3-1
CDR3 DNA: TGTGCCAGCAGCCAAGATCATGAGGGGGCCGCTTTC
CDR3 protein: CASSQDHEGAAF

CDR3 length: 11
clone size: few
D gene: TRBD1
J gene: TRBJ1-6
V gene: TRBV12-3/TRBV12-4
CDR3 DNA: TGTGCCAGCAGTTCAGGACAGGCCCTCCACTTT
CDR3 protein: CASSSGQALHF

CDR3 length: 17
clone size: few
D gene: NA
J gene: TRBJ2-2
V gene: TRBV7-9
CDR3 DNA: TGTGCCAGCAGGCCCACGGGGCGGGCCCAGGAAGCAGGGGAGCTGTTTTTT
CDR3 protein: CASRPTGRAQEAGELFF

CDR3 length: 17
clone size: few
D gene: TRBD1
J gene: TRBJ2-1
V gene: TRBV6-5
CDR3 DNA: TGTGCCAGCAGTAACTCCCGACAGGGCATATCCTACAATGAGCAGTTCTTC
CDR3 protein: CASSNSRQGISYNEQFF

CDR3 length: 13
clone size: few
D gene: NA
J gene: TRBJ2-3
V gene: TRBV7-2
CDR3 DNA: TGTGCCAGCGGGGCCTCCCCCTCAGATACGCAGTATTTT
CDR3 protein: CASGASPSDTQYF

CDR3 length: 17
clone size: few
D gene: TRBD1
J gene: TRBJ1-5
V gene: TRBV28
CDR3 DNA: TGTGCCAGCATCCCCGGGACAGCTCGATATAGCAATCAGCCCCAGCATTTT
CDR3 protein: CASIPGTARYSNQPQHF

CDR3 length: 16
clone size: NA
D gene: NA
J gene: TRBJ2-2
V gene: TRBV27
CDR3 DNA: TGTGCCAGCAGTAGGACAGCACCCTCGAACACCGGGGAGCTGTTTTTT
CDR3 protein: CASSRTAPSNTGELFF

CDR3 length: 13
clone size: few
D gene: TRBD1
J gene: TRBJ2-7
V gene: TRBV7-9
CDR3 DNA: TGTGCCAGCAGCGACAGGGTAAGGGGCGAGCAGTACTTC
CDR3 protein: CASSDRVRGEQYF

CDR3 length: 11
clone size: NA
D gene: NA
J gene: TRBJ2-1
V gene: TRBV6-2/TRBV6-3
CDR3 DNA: TGTGCCAGCAGAGTAGTAGATGAGCAGTTCTTC
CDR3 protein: CASRVVDEQFF

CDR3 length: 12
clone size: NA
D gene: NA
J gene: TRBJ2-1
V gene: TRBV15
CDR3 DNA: TGTGCCACCAGCAGTAACGAATATGAGCAGTTCTTC
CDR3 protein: CATSSNEYEQFF

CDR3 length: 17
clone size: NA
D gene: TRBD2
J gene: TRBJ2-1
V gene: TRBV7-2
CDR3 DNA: TGTGCCAGCAGCTTAGCCACCGGGCTAGCGGGAGCCAATGAGCAGTTCTTC
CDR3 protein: CASSLATGLAGANEQFF

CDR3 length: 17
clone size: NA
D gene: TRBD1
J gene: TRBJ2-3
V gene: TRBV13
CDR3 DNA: TGTGCCAGCAGCCCGATGACGCACGACAGGGCTAAAGATACGCAGTATTTT
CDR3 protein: CASSPMTHDRAKDTQYF

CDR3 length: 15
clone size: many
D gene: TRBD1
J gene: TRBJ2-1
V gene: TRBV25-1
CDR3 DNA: TGTGCCAGCAGTGCTCTAGGACAGGGGAAAAATGAGCAGTTCTTC
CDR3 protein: CASSALGQGKNEQFF

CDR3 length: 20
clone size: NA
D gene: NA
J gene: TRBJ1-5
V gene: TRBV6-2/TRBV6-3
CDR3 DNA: TGTGCCAGCAGTTACTCCCTCCGGACCGAATCGACGGGCAGCAATCAGCCCCAGCATTTT
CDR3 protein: CASSYSLRTESTGSNQPQHF

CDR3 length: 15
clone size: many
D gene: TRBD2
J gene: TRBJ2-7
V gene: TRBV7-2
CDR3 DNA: TGTGCCAGCAGTCGTCTGACTAGCGGGAGCTACGAGCAGTACTTC
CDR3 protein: CASSRLTSGSYEQYF

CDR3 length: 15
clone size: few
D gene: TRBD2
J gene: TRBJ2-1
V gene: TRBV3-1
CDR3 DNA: TGTGCCAGCAGCCCGACCGGGACTAGAAATAATGAGCAGTTCTTC
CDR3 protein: CASSPTGTRNNEQFF

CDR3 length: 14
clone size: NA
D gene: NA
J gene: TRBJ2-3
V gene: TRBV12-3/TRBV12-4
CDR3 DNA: TGTGCCAGCAGTTTAAGGGCTATCACAGATACGCAGTATTTT
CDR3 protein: CASSLRAITDTQYF

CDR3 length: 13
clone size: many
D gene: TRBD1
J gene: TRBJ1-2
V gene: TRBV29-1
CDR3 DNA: TGCAGCGTCGTGACAGGGGGCGACTATGGCTACACCTTC
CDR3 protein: CSVVTGGDYGYTF

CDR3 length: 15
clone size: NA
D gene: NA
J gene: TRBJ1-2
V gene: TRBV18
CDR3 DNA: TGTGCCAGCTCACGAACCCAGGACACCTTCTATGGCTACACCTTC
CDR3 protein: CASSRTQDTFYGYTF

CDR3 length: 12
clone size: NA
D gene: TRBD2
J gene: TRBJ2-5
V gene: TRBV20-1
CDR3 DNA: TGCAGTGCCGGGGGTCTAGCGGCCGACCAGTACTTC
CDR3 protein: CSAGGLAADQYF